These T cell receptor beta chains were read from a single sample in a study of T cell responses to AZD1222 COVID-19 vaccine. Libraries were prepared by immunoSEQ multiplex PCR; TCRdb keeps only in-frame clonotypes and omits some of them. This sample has 90,000 or so clones, with 89% found just once. This specimen was peripheral blood, taken 28 days after the second AZD1222 dose. Receptor source: an adult who received the AZD1222 COVID-19 vaccine. Both conserved end residues are part of each CDR3. Each record gives: V gene, J gene, clone size, D gene, CDR3 DNA, CDR3 protein. D genes are given only for firm matches. Expanded clones get a size class; other rows say once, few or many, or leave the size out.

TRBV27,TRBJ1-6,-,TRBD1,TGTGCCAGCAGTACTACCGGGACAGGGAATTCACCCCTCCACTTT,CASSTTGTGNSPLHF
TRBV7-6,TRBJ1-1,-,-,TGTGCCAGCAGCTTATACGGGGGCAGCGGTGAAGCTTTCTTT,CASSLYGGSGEAFF
TRBV6-2/TRBV6-3,TRBJ1-3,few,TRBD1,TGTGCCAGCAGCCCAAGACAGGGAACTGGAAACACCATATATTTT,CASSPRQGTGNTIYF
TRBV28,TRBJ1-4,once,-,TGTGCCAGCTGTGTTTCCGAAAAACTGTTTTTT,CASCVSEKLFF
TRBV27,TRBJ2-1,-,TRBD2,TGTGCCAGCAGTTCCCACACTAGCTCGGGGGGGCTTTGGAATGAGCAGTTCTTC,CASSSHTSSGGLWNEQFF
TRBV19,TRBJ1-6,-,TRBD1,TGTGCCAGTAGGGGACAGGGGGCGCCGTATAATTCACCCCTCCACTTT,CASRGQGAPYNSPLHF
TRBV5-4,TRBJ2-3,-,TRBD2,TGTGCCAGCAGCCCAGGGACTACCAGGACAGATACGCAGTATTTT,CASSPGTTRTDTQYF
TRBV2,TRBJ2-3,-,TRBD2,TGTGCCAGCAGTGAGTTTGGCGGGGGGACCGATAGCACAGATACGCAGTATTTT,CASSEFGGGTDSTDTQYF
TRBV6-6,TRBJ1-1,-,-,TGTGCCAGCAGTTACCCCCAGGGGAACATGAACACTGAAGCTTTCTTT,CASSYPQGNMNTEAFF
TRBV6-2/TRBV6-3,TRBJ1-5,once,-,TGTGCCAGCAGTTACGCGAGAACGGGCAGGGGTGGTCAGCCCCAGCATTTT,CASSYARTGRGGQPQHF
TRBV24-1,TRBJ1-5,-,TRBD1,TGTGCCACCAGCCACAGGGGAAGCAATCAGCCCCAGCATTTT,CATSHRGSNQPQHF
TRBV7-9,TRBJ2-7,-,-,TGTGCCAGCAGCTTAGAGTACTACGAGCAGTACTTC,CASSLEYYEQYF
TRBV7-2,TRBJ2-1,-,TRBD1,TGTGCCAGCAGCTACCCACGACAGGGGGCCGTCTCGTACAATGAGCAGTTCTTC,CASSYPRQGAVSYNEQFF
TRBV27,TRBJ2-1,-,-,TGTGCCAGCACGAGGTCAGATTTGGGTTTCCTTGGCAATGAGCAGTTCTTC,CASTRSDLGFLGNEQFF
TRBV24-1,TRBJ2-5,-,TRBD1,TGTGCCACCAGTGCCGGGACAGGTCAAGAGACCCAGTACTTC,CATSAGTGQETQYF
TRBV10-3,TRBJ1-2,-,TRBD1,TGTGCCATCGGGGACAGAGAAGTTCAGGGCTACACCTTC,CAIGDREVQGYTF
TRBV11-1,TRBJ2-5,-,-,TGTGCCAGCAGCTTTAGTCTCCAAGAGACCCAGTACTTC,CASSFSLQETQYF
TRBV5-1,TRBJ2-2,-,-,TGCGCCAGCAGCTTGGATGTTTCCGCCACCGGGGAGCTGTTTTTT,CASSLDVSATGELFF
TRBV7-3,TRBJ2-6,-,-,TGTGCCAGCAGCCCTTCTGTGGTCTCTGGGGCCAACGTCCTGACTTTC,CASSPSVVSGANVLTF
TRBV6-4,TRBJ2-7,-,TRBD2,TGTGCCAGCAGTAGTTCCATGGGGCCACACGGGGGTAGCGGGGGTGCCGAGCAGTACTTC,CASSSSMGPHGGSGGAEQYF
TRBV10-1,TRBJ1-5,-,-,TGCGCCAGCAGTGAGTACCGGGACAAGCCCTTTTATAGCAATCAGCCCCAGCATTTT,CASSEYRDKPFYSNQPQHF
TRBV29-1,TRBJ1-1,-,-,TGCAGCGTTCAAGGGATGAACACTGAAGCTTTCTTT,CSVQGMNTEAFF
TRBV7-3,TRBJ2-3,-,-,TGTGCCAGCAAGGAGGGGGGGCTAACAGATACGCAGTATTTT,CASKEGGLTDTQYF
TRBV7-2,TRBJ2-7,-,-,TGTGCCAGCAGCGCGCAGGGCGCCCCAGGGTACGAGCAGTACTTC,CASSAQGAPGYEQYF
TRBV4-1,TRBJ1-2,-,-,TGCGCCAGCAGCCAAGATGGGGATCCGAATGGCTACACCTTC,CASSQDGDPNGYTF
TRBV11-2,TRBJ1-1,-,-,TGTGCCAGCAGCCAAGGAGGAGTTGGGGCTGAAGCTTTCTTT,CASSQGGVGAEAFF
TRBV19,TRBJ1-6,-,TRBD1,TGTGCCAGTAAATCCGGGACAGGGTCGATTAATTCACCCCTCCACTTT,CASKSGTGSINSPLHF
TRBV7-9,TRBJ1-1,-,-,TGTGCCAGCAGAGGTAATGGGAACACTGAAGCTTTCTTT,CASRGNGNTEAFF
TRBV2,TRBJ2-7,-,TRBD1,TGTGCCAGCAGTACGGGACAGGGGACCTACGAGCAGTACTTC,CASSTGQGTYEQYF
TRBV27,TRBJ1-2,-,TRBD1,TGTGCCAGCAGTCACGGGACAGGGGTTAACTATGGCTACACCTTC,CASSHGTGVNYGYTF
TRBV2,TRBJ1-4,-,-,TGTGCCAGCAGAGGGGATAATGAAAAACTGTTTTTT,CASRGDNEKLFF
TRBV20-1,TRBJ2-4,-,TRBD1,TGCAGTGCTAGTGCCAGGGGGTCCAAAAACATTCAGTACTTC,CSASARGSKNIQYF
TRBV6-1,TRBJ2-7,-,-,TGTGCCAGCAGTGAGCTGCGGGTATGGGGGGCGGGCGAGCAGTACTTC,CASSELRVWGAGEQYF
TRBV7-8,TRBJ2-7,once,-,TGTGCCAGCAGCTTAGGCAGCCCGGCCTACGAGCAGTACTTC,CASSLGSPAYEQYF
TRBV2,TRBJ1-5,-,-,TGTGCCAGCAGTGCCGGCTGGAATAGCAATCAGCCCCAGCATTTT,CASSAGWNSNQPQHF
TRBV10-1,TRBJ1-2,-,-,TGCGCCAGCAGTGAAAAGGGGCAGCTACTTAACTATGGCTACACCTTC,CASSEKGQLLNYGYTF
TRBV5-6,TRBJ2-2,-,TRBD1,TGTGCCAGCAGCCTCCGGACAGGGTTCGGGGAGCTGTTTTTT,CASSLRTGFGELFF
TRBV10-3,TRBJ2-1,-,-,TGTGCCATCAGTGAGCGGGGAGCGGGCAATGAGCAGTTCTTC,CAISERGAGNEQFF
TRBV12-5,TRBJ1-1,few,-,TGTGCTAGTGTTGGCCTTGAAGCTTTCTTT,CASVGLEAFF
TRBV6-2/TRBV6-3,TRBJ2-3,-,-,TGTGCCAGCAGTTCCCGGCACCCAGGGAGATCGTTAGATACGCAGTATTTT,CASSSRHPGRSLDTQYF
TRBV19,TRBJ1-5,-,TRBD1,TGTGCCGGGACAGGGGAGGGAGGCAATCAGCCCCAGCATTTT,CAGTGEGGNQPQHF
TRBV6-6,TRBJ1-6,-,TRBD1,TGTGCCAGCAGCTTCACAGGGGGCGCCTATAATTCACCCCTCCACTTT,CASSFTGGAYNSPLHF
TRBV27,TRBJ2-1,-,-,TGTGCCAGCAGAGAGAGAGGGGGAAGCTCCTACAATGAGCAGTTCTTC,CASRERGGSSYNEQFF
TRBV6-1,TRBJ1-2,-,-,TGTGCCAGCAGTTATGAGGGGGACTATGGCTACACCTTC,CASSYEGDYGYTF
TRBV27,TRBJ1-1,-,-,TGTGCCAGCAGGGGATTGTCGATCACTGAAGCTTTCTTT,CASRGLSITEAFF